These T cell receptor beta chains were read from a single sample in a study of cytomegalovirus exposure and HLA in healthy donors. TCRdb's table, derived via immunoSEQ multiplex PCR, lists solely in-frame clones and lacks some. The table lists fewer than 400,000 clones, roughly 90% of them singletons. Sequenced: PBMCs. These receptors came from a woman aged 18-29 years in good health and CMV-seronegative. CDR3s include the opening cysteine and the closing phenylalanine or tryptophan. The order of the fields is clone size, J gene, V gene, CDR3 protein. Rows give clone size only sometimes, using once, few, many, or a class for an expanded clone.

-,TRBJ2-3,TRBV15,CATSRELRGSGADTQYF
-,TRBJ2-7,TRBV19,CASSSRRSSYEQYF
-,TRBJ2-1,TRBV7-2,CASSSRGGYYNEQFF
-,TRBJ1-2,TRBV2,CASSGGGYTF
once,TRBJ1-5,TRBV7-9,CASSLNTPNQPQHF
-,TRBJ2-7,TRBV4-2,CASSQVTGAGGEQYF
-,TRBJ1-2,TRBV7-9,CASSFTGQAKGNGYTF
-,TRBJ2-7,TRBV27,CASSFRDSTYEQYF
-,TRBJ1-2,TRBV6-6,CASSHVQTGNYGYTF
-,TRBJ2-1,TRBV10-1,CASSESSKTTRATSSYNEQFF
few,TRBJ1-2,TRBV9,CASSVDGSGYTF
-,TRBJ2-2,TRBV15,CATTGTSNTGELFF
-,TRBJ2-1,TRBV6-5,CASRPPGTGTNEQFF
-,TRBJ2-5,TRBV28,CASSFRTTSYF
-,TRBJ1-2,TRBV27,CASSLGQGAGGYTF
-,TRBJ1-1,TRBV15,CATSRDTGTEAFF
-,TRBJ2-7,TRBV7-6,CASSLEGAGGRYEQYF
-,TRBJ1-2,TRBV7-2,CASSLVYDSRAGYTF
-,TRBJ1-1,TRBV10-3,CAISDRGAFDTEAFF
once,TRBJ2-3,TRBV5-1,CASSLAGTSGSTDTQYF
-,TRBJ2-5,TRBV29-1,CSVVGSGETQYF
-,TRBJ2-3,TRBV28,CASSLVAGYTDTQYF
few,TRBJ2-1,TRBV29-1,CSVDGGRVDEQFF
-,TRBJ2-1,TRBV7-9,CASSLGGGWNEQFF
-,TRBJ2-7,TRBV27,CASSLRSGGWEQYF
-,TRBJ2-1,TRBV5-4,CASSPTSGSDEQFF
-,TRBJ1-2,TRBV27,CASSLVWDREGYGYTF
-,TRBJ1-1,TRBV10-3,CAITSRGGEAFF
-,TRBJ2-7,TRBV5-6,CASSPGAGGLYEQYF
-,TRBJ2-7,TRBV15,CATSRDETEQYF
-,TRBJ2-3,TRBV7-2,CASSLGRGTQYF
once,TRBJ2-5,TRBV5-1,CASSLDGGGVQETQYF
-,TRBJ2-3,TRBV28,CASSSRTSGTTDTQYF
-,TRBJ2-7,TRBV6-5,CASSGRQGGNYEQYF
-,TRBJ1-4,TRBV29-1,CSVDPGTANEEKLFF
once,TRBJ1-4,TRBV10-3,CAISDRGANEKLFF
-,TRBJ2-7,TRBV19,CASSITQGSSYEQYF
-,TRBJ2-7,TRBV5-1,CASSPGQGSYEQYF
-,TRBJ2-5,TRBV27,CASSSPMDRQETQYF
-,TRBJ1-1,TRBV27,CASSPTGWGNTEAFF
-,TRBJ1-1,TRBV6-4,CASSAVVQGEAFF